This paragraph reports one TCR beta chain. What it binds is unknown. This entry comes from a study of T-cell memory formation after mild COVID-19. Study summary: In these data, TCR clusters were largely donor specific.

Via MiXCR, TCRdb re-called the 5' RACE reads, giving one row per CDR3 protein. The table has fewer than 75,000 distinct CDR3 sequences, 12% seen once. Study-level results: Clones which contracted sat mainly in CM and EM if CD4+, and in EMRA if CD8+.

Germline V lookup: CDR1 MRHNA, CDR2 SNTAGT. This CDR3 has 13 residues. The ends lost 3 bases at V and 13 bases at J; junction bases unmatched: 8. The chain carries TRBV6-4 and TRBJ2-1, with 8 bases fitting TRBD2. Sequenced material: PBMCs or a T cell subset sorted from them (not recorded which). This receptor was obtained from a young man who had mild COVID-19 (a few samples of this study predate the infection). Cell type and time point are not known. The CDR3 spells CASSEGTGGPQFF. CDR3 DNA sequence: TGTGCCAGCAGTGAGGGGACGGGGGGGCCCCAGTTCTTC.